These 4 T cell receptor beta chains came from one sample sequenced in a study of T cells in Graves' hyperthyroidism and ophthalmopathy. Amplification yielded TCR beta CDR3 regions, with RNA transcripts as the source. The TCR CDR3 first-round RT-PCR relied on the HTBI primer set. From the multiplex PCR reads, TCRdb called clonotypes with MiXCR, one entry per CDR3 protein. The sample gives roughly 130,000 distinct CDR3 sequences, roughly 23% of which show up once; about two thirds is in the top ten. The sequenced sample consisted of blood. These receptors were collected from a woman in her forties or fifties with Graves' hyperthyroidism that later progressed to Graves' ophthalmopathy.

This clonotype was seen many times. This sequence joins TRBV7-8 and TRBJ2-7; D gene ambiguous. The CDR3 length is 14 residues. The V gene's germline CDR1 is SGHVS and CDR2 FQNEAQ. Between the trimmed V and J ends, which lost 5 bases and 0 bases, there was a span of 11 bases. The CDR3 loop reads CASSASEASYEQYF. CDR3 bases: TGTGCCAGCAGCGCCTCAGAAGCCTCCTACGAGCAGTACTTC.

V is TRBV20-1 and J is TRBJ2-5, with D perhaps matching TRBD2 (6 bases). The V end lost 0 bases, the J end lost 3 bases, and 17 bases lay between the germline ends. Germline CDR1 reads DFQATT; CDR2 reads SNEGSKA (reference sequence). CDR3 length equals 16 residues. The CDR3 nucleotides are TGCAGTGCTAGAGATTCGGGCCCGGGGGTCAAAGAGACCCAGTACTTC. Encoded protein: CSARDSGPGVKETQYF.

This chain connects TRBV28 to TRBJ1-5; TRBD1 agrees at 9 bases. Germline CDR1 reads MDHEN; CDR2 reads SYDVKM. The CDR3 is made up of 15 amino acids. J lost 7 bases, V lost 6 bases, and 10 bases had no gene match. CDR3 region: CASSHLGQGQQPQHF. CDR3 in DNA: TGTGCCAGCAGCCACCTCGGACAGGGGCAACAGCCCCAGCATTTT.

This clonotype has at least ten counts. The chain has TRBV7-9 and TRBJ1-5, with D possibly being TRBD1 (5 bases). The CDR3 is made up of 13 amino acids. V dropped 2 bases and J dropped 4 bases, with 6 bases sitting between them. Looked up from germline, CDR1 is SEHNR and CDR2 is FQNEAQ (reference sequence). The CDR3 bases are TGTGCCAGCAGCTTACAGGGAAATCAGCCCCAGCATTTT. This translates into CASSLQGNQPQHF.